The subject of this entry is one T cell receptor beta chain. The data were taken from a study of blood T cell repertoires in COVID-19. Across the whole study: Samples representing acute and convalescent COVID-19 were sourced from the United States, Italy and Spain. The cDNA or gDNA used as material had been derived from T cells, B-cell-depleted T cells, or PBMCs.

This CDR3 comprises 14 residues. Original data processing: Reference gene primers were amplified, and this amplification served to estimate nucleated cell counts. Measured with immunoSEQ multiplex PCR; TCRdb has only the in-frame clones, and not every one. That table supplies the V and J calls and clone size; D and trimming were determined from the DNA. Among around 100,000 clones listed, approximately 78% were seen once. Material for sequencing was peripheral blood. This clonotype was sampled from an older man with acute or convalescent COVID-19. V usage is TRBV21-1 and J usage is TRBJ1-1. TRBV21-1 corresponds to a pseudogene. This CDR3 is CASSKRGGVGEAFF. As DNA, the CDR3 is TGTGCCAGCAGCAAAAGAGGAGGGGTTGGTGAAGCTTTCTTT.